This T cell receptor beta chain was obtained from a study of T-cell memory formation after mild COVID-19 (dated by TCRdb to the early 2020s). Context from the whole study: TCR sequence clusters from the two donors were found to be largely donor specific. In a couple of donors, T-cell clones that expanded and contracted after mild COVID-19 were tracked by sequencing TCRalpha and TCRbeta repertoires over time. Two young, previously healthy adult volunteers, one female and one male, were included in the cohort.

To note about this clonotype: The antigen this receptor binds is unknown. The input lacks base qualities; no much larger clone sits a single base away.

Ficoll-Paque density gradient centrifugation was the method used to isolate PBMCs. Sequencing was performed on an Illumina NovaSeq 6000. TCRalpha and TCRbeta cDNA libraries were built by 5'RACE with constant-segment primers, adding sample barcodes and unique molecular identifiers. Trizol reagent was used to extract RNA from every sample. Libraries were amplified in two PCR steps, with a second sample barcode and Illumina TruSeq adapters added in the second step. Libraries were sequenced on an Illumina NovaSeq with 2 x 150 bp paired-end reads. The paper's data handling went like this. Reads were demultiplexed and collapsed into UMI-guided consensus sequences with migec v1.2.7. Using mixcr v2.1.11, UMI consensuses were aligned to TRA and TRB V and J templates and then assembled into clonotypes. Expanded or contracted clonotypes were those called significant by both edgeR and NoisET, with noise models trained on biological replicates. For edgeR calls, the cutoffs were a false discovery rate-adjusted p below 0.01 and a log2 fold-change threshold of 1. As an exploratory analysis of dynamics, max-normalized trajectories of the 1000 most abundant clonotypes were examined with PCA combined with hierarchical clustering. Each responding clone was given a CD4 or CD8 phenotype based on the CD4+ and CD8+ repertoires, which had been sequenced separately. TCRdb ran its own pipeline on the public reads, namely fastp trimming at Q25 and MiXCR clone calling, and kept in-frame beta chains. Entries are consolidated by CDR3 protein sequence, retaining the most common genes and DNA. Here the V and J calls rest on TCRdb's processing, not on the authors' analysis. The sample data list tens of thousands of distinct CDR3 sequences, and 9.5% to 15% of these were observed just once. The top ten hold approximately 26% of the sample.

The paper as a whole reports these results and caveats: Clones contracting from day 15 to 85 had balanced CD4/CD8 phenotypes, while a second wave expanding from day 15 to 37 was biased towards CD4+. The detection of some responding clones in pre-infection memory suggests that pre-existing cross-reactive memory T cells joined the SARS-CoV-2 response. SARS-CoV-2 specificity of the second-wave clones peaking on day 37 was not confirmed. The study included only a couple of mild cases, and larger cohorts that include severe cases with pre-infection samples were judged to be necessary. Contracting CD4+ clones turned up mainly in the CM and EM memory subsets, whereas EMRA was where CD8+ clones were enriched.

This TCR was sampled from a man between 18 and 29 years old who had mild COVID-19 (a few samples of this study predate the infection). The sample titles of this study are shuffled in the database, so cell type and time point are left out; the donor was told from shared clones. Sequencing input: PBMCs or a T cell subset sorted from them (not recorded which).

The DNA sequence is given as TGCAGTGCTAGGTGGCCAGGGCTACAGACCCAGTACTTC. This codes for CSARWPGLQTQYF. The chain joins TRBV20-1 to TRBJ2-5; the D gene is possibly TRBD1, with 5 bases matching. The germline ends are 14 bases apart after V is trimmed by 3 bases and J by 6 bases. From a lookup of the germline V gene (reference sequence), CDR1 and CDR2 are DFQATT and SNEGSKA. The CDR3 measures 13 amino acids from cysteine to phenylalanine. CDR3 DNA only is kept here, 39 bases in frame from base 1.